This T cell receptor beta chain stems from a study of glioma-infiltrating T cells. Study-wide findings and caveats: Very few CDR3 sequences were shared between tissue and blood. Non-neoplastic patients had below-expected tissue-blood divergence, while all gliomas exceeded expectation.

The iRepertoire nested amplicon-rescue multiplex PCR amplified TCR alpha and beta CDR3s from RNA. Input was 100-400 ng of tissue mRNA or PBMC total RNA. Each CDR3 protein gets one entry after TCRdb re-called the multiplex PCR reads with MiXCR. The profile shows about 200,000 distinct CDR3 sequences, 32% of them singletons. The CDR3 totals 13 residues. V shed 5 bases and J shed 8 bases, with 15 bases lying between them. The V gene's germline CDR1 is SQVTM and CDR2 ANQGSEA. This clonotype was observed a few times. Its antigen is not known. The sequenced material came from glioma tissue, nonneoplastic brain tissue, or PBMCs (not recorded which). The gene calls are TRBV29-1 and TRBJ1-4, with D possibly matching TRBD1 (5 bases). The source is a human donor with low-grade glioma or glioblastoma, undergoing nonglioma brain surgery, or in good health (not recorded which). The CDR3 protein is CSVQGSRREKLFF. Written as DNA, the CDR3 is TGCAGCGTTCAGGGCAGTCGACGGGAAAAACTGTTTTTT.